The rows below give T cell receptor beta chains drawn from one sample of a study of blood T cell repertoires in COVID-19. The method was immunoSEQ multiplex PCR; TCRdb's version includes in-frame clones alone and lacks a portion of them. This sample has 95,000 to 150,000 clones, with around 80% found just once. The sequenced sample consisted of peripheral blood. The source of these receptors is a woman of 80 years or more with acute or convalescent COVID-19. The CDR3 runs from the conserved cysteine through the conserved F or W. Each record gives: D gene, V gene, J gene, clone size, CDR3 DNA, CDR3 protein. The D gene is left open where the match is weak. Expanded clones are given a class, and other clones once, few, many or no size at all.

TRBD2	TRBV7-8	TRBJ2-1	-	TGTGCCAGCAGCCCTCCGGGACTAGGGAATGAGCAGTTCTTC	CASSPPGLGNEQFF
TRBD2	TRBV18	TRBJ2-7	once	TGTGCCAGCTCACCTGGACTAGCGGGAGGACATACCTACTCCTACGAGCAGTACTTC	CASSPGLAGGHTYSYEQYF
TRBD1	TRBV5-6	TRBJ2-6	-	TGTGCCAGCAGCTCCTGGGACAGGGGAACGACTGGGGCCAACGTCCTGACTTTC	CASSSWDRGTTGANVLTF
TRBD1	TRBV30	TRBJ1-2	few	TGTGCCTGGAGGCTAACAGGGGCCGGATGGGGCTACACCTTC	CAWRLTGAGWGYTF
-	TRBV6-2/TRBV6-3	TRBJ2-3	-	TGTGCCAGCAGTTACACCCCGTCGAGCGTCCCCCCAGATACGCAGTATTTT	CASSYTPSSVPPDTQYF
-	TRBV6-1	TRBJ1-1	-	TGTGCCAGCAGTGATATCAGCGTAAGATTTGAAGCTTTCTTT	CASSDISVRFEAFF
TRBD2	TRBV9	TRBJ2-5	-	TGTGCCAGCAGCCCCCGGACTAGCGGGGCAGAGACCCAGTACTTC	CASSPRTSGAETQYF
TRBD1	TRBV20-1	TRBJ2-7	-	TGCAGTGCTAGGGACAGGGGACAGCAGTACTTC	CSARDRGQQYF
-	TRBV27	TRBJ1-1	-	TGTGCCAGCAGTTCCCTATCAGGGCGGAAAGCTTTCTTT	CASSSLSGRKAFF
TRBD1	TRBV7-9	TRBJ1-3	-	TGTGCCAGCAGCTTAGCCGGGACAGGGGACGGAAACACCATATATTTT	CASSLAGTGDGNTIYF
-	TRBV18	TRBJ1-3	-	TGTGCCAGCTCACCAGGGGAGGGAAACACCATATATTTT	CASSPGEGNTIYF
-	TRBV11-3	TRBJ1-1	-	TGTGCCAGCAGCTACCGGTCGAACACTGAAGCTTTCTTT	CASSYRSNTEAFF
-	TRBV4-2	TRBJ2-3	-	TGTGCCAGCAGCAATAGTCCAAGGGGGACAGATACGCAGTATTTT	CASSNSPRGTDTQYF
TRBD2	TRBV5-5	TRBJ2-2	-	TGTGCCAGCAGCTCCAGACTAGCGGGGGGATACGCGAACACCGGGGAGCTGTTTTTT	CASSSRLAGGYANTGELFF
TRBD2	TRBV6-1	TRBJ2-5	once	TGTGCCAGCAGTGATTTAGCGGGAGGGCTCCAAGAGACCCAGTACTTC	CASSDLAGGLQETQYF
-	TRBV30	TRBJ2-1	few	-	CAWSVFGAGALKFF
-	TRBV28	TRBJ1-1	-	TGTGCCAGCAGTTTGTCGACAGACAACACTGAAGCTTTCTTT	CASSLSTDNTEAFF
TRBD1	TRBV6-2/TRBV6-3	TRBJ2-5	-	TGTGCCAGCAGTTACAACAACCGAAGACAGGGTAAAGAGACCCAGTACTTC	CASSYNNRRQGKETQYF
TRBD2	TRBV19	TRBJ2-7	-	TGTGCCAGTAGTGCGGGCGGGACTAGCGGGAAGCCCTACGAGCAGTACTTC	CASSAGGTSGKPYEQYF
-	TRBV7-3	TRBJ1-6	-	TGTGCCAGCAGCTCCAACAGGAATTCACCCCTCCACTTT	CASSSNRNSPLHF
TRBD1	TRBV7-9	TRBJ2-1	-	TGTGCCAGCAGGCCCACCGGGACAGGGGGCTTAGATGAGCAGTTCTTC	CASRPTGTGGLDEQFF
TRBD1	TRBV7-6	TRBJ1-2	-	TGTGCCAGCAGCTTAGCCTCAGGGGGCGGTGGCTACACCTTC	CASSLASGGGGYTF
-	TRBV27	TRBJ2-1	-	TGTGCCAGCAGTTTGTACGGGGAGCAGTTCTTC	CASSLYGEQFF
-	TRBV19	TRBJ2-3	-	TGTGCCAGTAGTATCAGGGACTCACGCACAGATACGCAGTATTTT	CASSIRDSRTDTQYF
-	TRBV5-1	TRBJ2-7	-	TGCGCCAGCAGCTTGGCCAGCGGTTACGAGCAGTACTTC	CASSLASGYEQYF
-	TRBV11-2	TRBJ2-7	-	TGTGCCAGCAGCCCCCGGACAGACTCCTACGAGCAGTACTTC	CASSPRTDSYEQYF
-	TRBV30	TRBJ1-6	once	TGTGCCTGGACCGGGACTGGTAATTCACCCCTCCACTTT	CAWTGTGNSPLHF
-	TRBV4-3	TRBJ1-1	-	TGCGCCAGCAGCCAAGAATTAGGGGTGAACACTGAAGCTTTCTTT	CASSQELGVNTEAFF
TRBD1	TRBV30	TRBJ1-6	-	TGTGCCTGGACTGGACAGGCCTATAATTCACCCCTCCACTTT	CAWTGQAYNSPLHF
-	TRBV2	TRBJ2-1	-	TGTGCCAGCAGTGAAGCGCGGACAGACGGGAATGAGCAGTTCTTC	CASSEARTDGNEQFF
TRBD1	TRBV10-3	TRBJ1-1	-	TGTGCCATCAGCTCTCGACAGGGGGGGAACACTGAAGCTTTCTTT	CAISSRQGGNTEAFF
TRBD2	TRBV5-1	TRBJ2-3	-	TGCGCCAGCAGCGCGACGACTAGCGACACAGATACGCAGTATTTT	CASSATTSDTDTQYF
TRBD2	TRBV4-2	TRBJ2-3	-	TGTGCCAGCAGCCAAGATCTCGGGACTAGCGGGGGACCAAGCACAGATACGCAGTATTTT	CASSQDLGTSGGPSTDTQYF
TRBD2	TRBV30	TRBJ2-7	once	TGTGCCGGGGGGAGGGGCGCGGGGTACGAGCAGTACTTC	CAGGRGAGYEQYF
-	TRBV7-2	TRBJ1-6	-	TGTGCCAGCAGCTTAGCCGGGAATTATAATTCACCCCTCCACTTT	CASSLAGNYNSPLHF
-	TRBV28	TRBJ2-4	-	TGTGCCAGCAGTTCCCCGGTAGCCAAAAACATTCAGTACTTC	CASSSPVAKNIQYF
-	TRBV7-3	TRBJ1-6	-	TGTGCCAGCAGCTTAGGAGCCGATTCACCCCTCCACTTT	CASSLGADSPLHF
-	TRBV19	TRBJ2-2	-	TGTGCCAGTAAGAGCGATTGGAACACCGGGGAGCTGTTTTTT	CASKSDWNTGELFF
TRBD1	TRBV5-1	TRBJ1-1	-	TGCGCCAGCAGCCAGACAGGGCGAGGCAACACTGAAGCTTTCTTT	CASSQTGRGNTEAFF
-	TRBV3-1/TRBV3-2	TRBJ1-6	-	TGTGCCAGCAGCCTCGGGACGGGAGGACACGGAGCCCTCCACTTT	CASSLGTGGHGALHF
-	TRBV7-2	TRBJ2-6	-	TGTGCCAGCAGCCCCCGCTCTGGGGCCAACGTCCTGACTTTC	CASSPRSGANVLTF
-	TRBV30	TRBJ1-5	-	TGTGCCTGGAATGGAGGCAATCAGCCCCAGCATTTT	CAWNGGNQPQHF
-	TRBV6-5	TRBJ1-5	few	TGTGCCAGCACAAATAGCAATCAGCCCCAGCATTTT	CASTNSNQPQHF
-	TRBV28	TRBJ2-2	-	TGTGCCAGCGGACAGACTAATCGGATCACCGGGGAGCTGTTTTTT	CASGQTNRITGELFF
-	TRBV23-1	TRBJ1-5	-	TGCGCCCGCTCCGGGGGGGCCAGGGAGGGCAATCAGCCCCAGCATTTT	CARSGGAREGNQPQHF
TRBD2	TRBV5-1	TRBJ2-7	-	TGCGCCAGCAGCTCTACCTACAGGGGGACTAGCGGGAGTCTCTCCTACGAGCAGTACTTC	CASSSTYRGTSGSLSYEQYF